The 32 T cell receptor beta chains below were found in one sample sequenced in a study of blood T cell repertoires in COVID-19. Repertoires were generated with immunoSEQ multiplex PCR, while TCRdb's copy carries only in-frame clones and drops some. This sample yields around 160,000 clones, of which 85% to 90% are seen a single time; approximately 6.2% belongs to the top ten. The source material was peripheral blood. The source is a man older than 75 with acute or convalescent COVID-19.

This clone was counted a few times. Other DNA sequences in the sample encode the same CDR3. The chain's CDR3 is CAGGTSYEQYF. The CDR3, as DNA: TGTGCCGGGGGGACCAGCTACGAGCAGTACTTC. This chain uses TRBV6-5 with TRBJ2-7, with D possibly matching TRBD2 (6 bases). The germline V gene has CDR1 MNHEY and CDR2 SVGAGI. Trimming took off 11 bases at V and 3 bases at J, with 11 bases between the two ends. This CDR3 has 11 residues.

This clone was observed a single time. The J gene is TRBJ2-2, the V gene TRBV7-9; 10 bases align to TRBD2. With V trimmed by 5 bases and J by 0 bases, 0 bases remained unmatched. CDR1 SEHNR and CDR2 FQNEAQ come from the germline V gene (reference sequence). CDR3 length equals 15 residues. The CDR3 nucleotides read TGTGCCAGCAGCACTAGCGGGACGAACACCGGGGAGCTGTTTTTT. Residues: CASSTSGTNTGELFF.

This clone appeared once. The same CDR3 can be traced to other DNA sequences in this sample. The chain couples TRBV7-2 to TRBJ1-1, with no clear D. V shed 1 base and J shed 6 bases, with 6 bases lying between them. The germline gives CDR1 SGHTA, CDR2 FQGNSA. The CDR3 length is 12 residues. CDR3 DNA: TGTGCCAGCAGCTTAGTCGGAGCTGAAGCTTTCTTT. It yields the protein CASSLVGAEAFF.

The chain carries TRBV3-1 (or the pseudogene TRBV3-2) and TRBJ1-1; D is unresolved. The germline V gene has CDR1 LGHDT and CDR2 YNNKEL (reference sequence). The CDR3 is 16 amino acids. V lost 0 bases, J lost 6 bases, and 17 bases lay in between. CDR3 sequence (DNA): TGTGCCAGCAGCCAAGAAAGAATTCAGGTAAAGGCTGAAGCTTTCTTT. Translation gives CASSQERIQVKAEAFF.

This chain uses TRBV24-1 with TRBJ2-3, with 9 bases aligning to TRBD1. The CDR3 has 18 amino acids. V was clipped by 3 bases and J by 0 bases; unmatched bases: 9. Germline V lookup: CDR1 KGHDR, CDR2 SFDVKD. DNA of the CDR3: TGTGCCACCAGTGATGCATTACCGGGACAGGGAAGCACAGATACGCAGTATTTT. The encoded protein is CATSDALPGQGSTDTQYF.

This rearrangement joins TRBV19 to TRBJ1-4; D unclear. V was cut by 2 bases and J by 7 bases, with 14 bases left in between. The CDR3 loop spans 15 amino acids. CDR1 LNHDA and CDR2 SQIVND come from the germline V gene (reference sequence). In nucleotides, the CDR3 is TGTGCCAGTAGTATAAGGTCGCAATCGGGTGAAAAACTGTTTTTT. Translating gives CASSIRSQSGEKLFF.

V gene TRBV30 combines with J gene TRBJ2-4, with 10 bases aligning to TRBD2. Germline V gives CDR1 GTSNPN, CDR2 SVGIG (reference sequence). The V segment lost 0 bases and the J segment 0 bases; nucleotides outside the gene matches: 11. The CDR3 length is 19 residues. The CDR3 sequence: CAWSVALAGVSLAKNIQYF. CDR3 in DNA: TGTGCCTGGAGTGTTGCGCTAGCGGGAGTTTCCCTAGCCAAAAACATTCAGTACTTC.

The chain links TRBV27 to TRBJ2-2, with TRBD1 matching 7 bases. There are 12 residues in the CDR3. J lost 11 bases, V lost 0 bases, and 0 bases had no gene match. Germline V CDR1 and CDR2: MNHEY, SMNVEV (reference sequence). CDR3 in DNA: TGTGCCAGCAGTTTATCAGGGGGCGAGCTGTTTTTT. Its translation: CASSLSGGELFF.

This chain connects TRBV18 to TRBJ2-7; D is possibly TRBD1 (5 bases). The germline V and J ends were trimmed by 8 bases and 2 bases, with 13 bases remaining between them. CDR3 size: 13 residues. Germline loops: CDR1 KGHSH, CDR2 LQKENI. This CDR3 is CASTPKGTYEQYF. Here the CDR3 DNA reads TGTGCCAGCACGCCCAAGGGGACCTACGAGCAGTACTTC.

The chain is built from TRBV11-2 and TRBJ1-2; D remains ambiguous. The ends were cut back, 5 bases at V and 7 bases at J, with 11 bases in the middle. The CDR3 is 12 amino acids. Germline values: CDR1 SGHAT, CDR2 FQNNGV. In DNA form, the CDR3 reads TGTGCCAGCAGCCAAGCCGCGAGTGGCTACACCTTC. The encoded protein is CASSQAASGYTF. The variable domain in full, with the rest retrieved from reference TRBV11-2 and TRBJ1-2, is EAGVAQSPRYKIIEKRQSVAFWCNPISGHATLYWYQQILGQGPKLLIQFQNNGVVDDSQLPKDRFSAERLKGVDSTLKIQPAKLEDSAVYLCASSQAASGYTFGSGTRLTVV.

The V call is TRBV18, the J call TRBJ1-3; D is unclear. V shed 1 base and J shed 0 bases, with 16 bases lying between them. The CDR3 totals 18 residues. CDR1 is KGHSH and CDR2 is LQKENI in the germline V gene. The CDR3 nucleotides are TGTGCCAGCTCACCACGGCGGGCGGAAGGGAGCTCTGGAAACACCATATATTTT. It yields the protein CASSPRRAEGSSGNTIYF.

V is TRBV5-1 and J is TRBJ2-3; the match to TRBD2 covers 9 bases. Germline values: CDR1 SGHRS, CDR2 YFSETQ. The V segment lost 1 base and the J segment 0 bases; nucleotides outside the gene matches: 6. The CDR3 sequence is 17 residues long. The CDR3, as DNA: TGCGCCAGCAGCTTGCGGGCTAGCGGGATCAGCACAGATACGCAGTATTTT. The encoded protein is CASSLRASGISTDTQYF. Complete variable domain (other parts from reference TRBV5-1 and TRBJ2-3): KAGVTQTPRYLIKTRGQQVTLSCSPISGHRSVSWYQQTPGQGLQFLFEYFSETQRNKGNFPGRFSGRQFSNSRSEMNVSTLELGDSALYLCASSLRASGISTDTQYFGPGTRLTVL.

This chain uses TRBV5-6 with TRBJ2-7; 12 bases agree with TRBD2. The germline CDR1 and CDR2 sequences are SGHDT and YYEEEE. The V and J ends lost 1 base and 2 bases, in that order; junction bases with no gene match: 4. The CDR3 loop spans 16 amino acids. CDR3 coding DNA: TGTGCCAGCAGCTTGTACCTAGCGGGGGGGCCCTACGAGCAGTACTTC. Encoded protein: CASSLYLAGGPYEQYF.

This clone appeared a single time. The chain joins TRBV27 to TRBJ1-4; a possible D gene is TRBD1 (5 bases). The CDR3 has 16 amino acids. Trimming took 5 bases from V and 6 from J, leaving 19 bases between them. The germline V gene has CDR1 MNHEY and CDR2 SMNVEV (reference sequence). The CDR3 region is CASSPRTLSSYEKLFF. Here the CDR3 DNA reads TGTGCCAGCAGTCCCCGGACATTAAGCTCTTATGAAAAACTGTTTTTT.

In its sample, this clone was seen a few times. The chain uses TRBV5-4 and TRBJ2-7; 11 bases are a match to TRBD2. The CDR3 spans 15 residues. V was pared by 4 bases and J by 3 bases, with 6 bases of the junction left unmatched. Germline V gene sequence: CDR1 SGHNT, CDR2 YYREEE (reference sequence). Here the CDR3 DNA reads TGTGCCAGCAGCGGGGGACTAGCGGCAAACTACGAGCAGTACTTC. Its translation is CASSGGLAANYEQYF.

The chain recombines TRBV3-1 (or the pseudogene TRBV3-2) with TRBJ2-2; 9 bases map to TRBD1. The V gene's germline CDR1 is LGHDT and CDR2 YNNKEL (reference sequence). The CDR3 sequence is 15 residues long. With 4 bases clipped from V and 2 bases from J, the junction kept 2 bases outside the gene matches. This CDR3 reads CASSLTGGNTGELFF. The DNA for the CDR3 is TGTGCCAGCAGCCTTACAGGGGGCAACACCGGGGAGCTGTTTTTT.

CDR3: CASSYSTVRTGVTF. The DNA for the CDR3 is TGTGCCAGCAGTTACTCCACAGTGCGTACAGGAGTCACCTTC. V gene TRBV6-2 or TRBV6-3 combines with J gene TRBJ1-2; D may be TRBD1 (5 bases). The CDR3 is made up of 14 amino acids. Trimming cost V 0 bases and J 13 bases, with 18 bases left between them. Germline CDR1 MNHEY, CDR2 SVGEGT.

The chain is built from TRBV28 and TRBJ2-3; TRBD2 might be the D (6 bases). The CDR3 is 18 amino acids. Germline loops: CDR1 MDHEN, CDR2 SYDVKM. Trimming stripped 2 bases from V and 1 base from J, with 19 bases between. The CDR3 loop reads CASSLNVGRGWGTDTQYF. Written as DNA, the CDR3 is TGTGCCAGCAGTTTAAATGTGGGGCGGGGATGGGGCACAGATACGCAGTATTTT. The full variable domain, rest sourced from reference TRBV28 and TRBJ2-3, is DVKVTQSSRYLVKRTGEKVFLECVQDMDHENMFWYRQDPGLGLRLIYFSYDVKMKEKGDIPEGYSVSREKKERFSLILESASTNQTSMYLCASSLNVGRGWGTDTQYFGPGTRLTVL.

In its sample, this clone was seen once. This rearrangement joins TRBV10-1 to TRBJ1-2, with D perhaps TRBD1 (6 bases). Germline CDR1 reads WNHNN; CDR2 reads SYGVQD (reference sequence). The CDR3 is 14 residues long. The V end lost 3 bases, the J end lost 8 bases, and 16 bases lay between the germline ends. This CDR3 is CASSELTGGEGYTF. CDR3 bases: TGCGCCAGCAGTGAATTGACAGGAGGTGAGGGCTACACCTTC.

V gene TRBV25-1 combines with J gene TRBJ2-4; 7 bases fit TRBD2. The CDR3 consists of 13 residues. With 4 bases clipped from V and 9 bases from J, the junction kept 6 bases outside the gene matches. Germline V gene lookup returns CDR1 MGHDK and CDR2 SYGVNS. The CDR3 coding sequence is TGTGCCAGCAGTGCGGTGACGGGGGGCATTCAGTACTTC. Translated: CASSAVTGGIQYF. The whole variable domain, filled in from reference TRBV25-1 and TRBJ2-4, reads EADIYQTPRYLVIGTGKKITLECSQTMGHDKMYWYQQDPGMELHLIHYSYGVNSTEKGDLSSESTVSRIRTEHFPLTLESARPSHTSQYLCASSAVTGGIQYFGAGTRLSVL.

J is TRBJ2-7 and V is TRBV2, with 7 bases matching TRBD1. Germline CDR1 reads SNHLY; CDR2 reads FYNNEI. The CDR3 has 14 residues. J lost 3 bases, V lost 3 bases, and 5 bases had no gene match. The CDR3 protein is CASSDQGVGYEQYF. As DNA, the CDR3 is TGTGCCAGCAGTGACCAGGGGGTCGGCTACGAGCAGTACTTC.

The rearrangement links TRBV12-3 or TRBV12-4 to TRBJ1-1; no firm D call. This CDR3 is 12 amino acids long. V was cut by 2 bases and J by 5 bases, with 6 bases left in between. CDR3 nucleotide sequence: TGTGCCAGCAGTTTACGAGGAACTGAAGCTTTCTTT. Encoded protein: CASSLRGTEAFF.

The chain joins TRBV28 to TRBJ1-6; no definite D call. CDR1 and CDR2 from the germline V gene are MDHEN and SYDVKM. The V and J ends lost 6 bases and 10 bases respectively, with 13 bases between them. This CDR3 contains 13 residues. CDR3 DNA sequence: TGTGCCAGCAGGGGCCTCGCGGGATCACCCCTCCACTTT. Translated: CASRGLAGSPLHF.

CDR3 protein: CASSMFVTNTGELFF. The CDR3 coding sequence is TGTGCCAGTAGTATGTTTGTCACGAACACCGGGGAGCTGTTTTTT. The rearrangement links TRBV19 to TRBJ2-2; D is unresolved. CDR1 and CDR2 (germline): LNHDA, SQIVND (reference sequence). V was cut by 3 bases and J by 0 bases, with 8 bases left in between. The CDR3 sequence is 15 residues long.

This chain joins TRBV9 and TRBJ1-2; weak D call: TRBD1 (6 bases). V gave up 1 base and J gave up 8 bases, with 21 bases separating them. The CDR3 has 16 residues. Germline CDR1 and CDR2: SGDLS and YYNGEE. CDR3 nucleotide sequence: TGTGCCAGCAGCGTATCAGGGGACCTTATTGAGGGGGGCTACACCTTC. Residues: CASSVSGDLIEGGYTF.

The V call is TRBV7-2, the J call TRBJ1-5, with no clear D. This CDR3 has 13 amino acids. V was cut by 0 bases and J by 6 bases, with 6 bases left in between. Germline CDR1 reads SGHTA; CDR2 reads FQGNSA. As DNA, the CDR3 is TGTGCCAGCAGCTTAGCGCTGGCTCAGCCCCAGCATTTT. Protein product: CASSLALAQPQHF.

The rearrangement links TRBV10-3 to TRBJ2-5; possibly TRBD1 for D (5 bases). The CDR3 loop spans 13 amino acids. Trimming took 2 bases from V and 3 from J, leaving 7 bases between them. Germline V lookup: CDR1 ENHRY, CDR2 SYGVKD. The CDR3 bases are TGTGCCATCAGTGAGGCCAGGGAAGAGACCCAGTACTTC. Residues: CAISEAREETQYF.

The V call is TRBV28, the J call TRBJ1-2, with TRBD1 as a possible D gene (6 bases). V was shortened by 6 bases and J by 5 bases, with 10 bases between the two germline ends. The CDR3 has 12 amino acids. Germline CDR1 MDHEN, CDR2 SYDVKM. The CDR3 region is CASRSQGYGYTF. The DNA for the CDR3 is TGTGCCAGCAGGTCACAGGGTTATGGCTACACCTTC.

J is TRBJ2-2 and V is TRBV19, with D possibly TRBD2 on 5 matching bases. Germline loops: CDR1 LNHDA, CDR2 SQIVND (reference sequence). This CDR3 has 13 residues. With 5 bases removed from V and 5 bases from J, the gap between germline ends came to 9 bases. In DNA, the CDR3 is TGTGCCAGTAGTCTCACTAGAACCGGGGAGCTGTTTTTT. It translates to CASSLTRTGELFF.

The genes are TRBV2 and TRBJ2-6; D remains ambiguous. Trimming removed 6 bases from V and 1 base from J, with 7 bases in between. CDR1 and CDR2 from the germline V gene are SNHLY and FYNNEI. CDR3 length: 14 amino acids. The CDR3 coding sequence is TGTGCCAGCAGGAGCCGGTCTGGGGCCAACGTCCTGACTTTC. It translates to CASRSRSGANVLTF.

This clone has only a few counts. The V call is TRBV5-1, the J call TRBJ1-1; perhaps TRBD1 as D (5 bases). The germline gives CDR1 SGHRS, CDR2 YFSETQ. Trimming removed 7 bases at V and 1 base at J, with 8 bases between. The CDR3 totals 12 residues. The CDR3 nucleotides read TGCGCCAGCGCTACAGGGAACACTGAAGCTTTCTTT. This translates into CASATGNTEAFF.

This chain links TRBV30 with TRBJ1-5; D is possibly TRBD1 (5 bases). The V gene lost 5 bases and the J gene lost 1 base, with 9 bases spanning the gap. The CDR3 has 13 residues. Germline CDR1 and CDR2: GTSNPN and SVGIG (reference sequence). This chain's CDR3 is CAWATASNQPQHF. Written as DNA, the CDR3 is TGTGCCTGGGCGACAGCCAGCAATCAGCCCCAGCATTTT.